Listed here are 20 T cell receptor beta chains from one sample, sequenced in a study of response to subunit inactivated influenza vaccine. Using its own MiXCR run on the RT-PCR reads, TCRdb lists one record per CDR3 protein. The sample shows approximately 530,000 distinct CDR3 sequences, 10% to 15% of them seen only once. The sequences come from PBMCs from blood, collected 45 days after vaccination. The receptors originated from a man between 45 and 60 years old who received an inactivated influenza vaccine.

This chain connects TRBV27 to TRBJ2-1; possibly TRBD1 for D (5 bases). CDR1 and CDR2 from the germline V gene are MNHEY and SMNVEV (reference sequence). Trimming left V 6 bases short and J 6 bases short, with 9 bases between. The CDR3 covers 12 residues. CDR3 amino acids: CASRGVLNEQFF. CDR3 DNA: TGTGCCAGCAGAGGGGTTCTCAATGAGCAGTTCTTC.

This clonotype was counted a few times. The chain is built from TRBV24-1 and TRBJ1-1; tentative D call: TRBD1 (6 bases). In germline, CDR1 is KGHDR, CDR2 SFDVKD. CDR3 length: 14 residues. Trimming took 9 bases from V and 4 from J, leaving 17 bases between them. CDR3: CATGGGGESTEAFF. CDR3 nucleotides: TGTGCCACCGGAGGGGGAGGGGAGAGCACTGAAGCTTTCTTT.

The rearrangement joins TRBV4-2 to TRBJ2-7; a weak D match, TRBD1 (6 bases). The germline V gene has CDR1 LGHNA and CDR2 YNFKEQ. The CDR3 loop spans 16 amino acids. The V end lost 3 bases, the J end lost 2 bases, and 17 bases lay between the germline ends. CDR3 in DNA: TGTGCCAGCAGCCAGCGCCGGGACAAAGACACCTACGAGCAGTACTTC. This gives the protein CASSQRRDKDTYEQYF.

Here the CDR3 reads CASSLAGPKGYGYTF. CDR3 DNA sequence: TGTGCCAGCAGCTTAGCCGGTCCGAAAGGCTATGGCTACACCTTC. The chain links TRBV7-2 to TRBJ1-2; no definite D call. Germline lookup yields CDR1 SGHTA and CDR2 FQGNSA. The germline V and J ends were trimmed by 0 bases and 4 bases, with 12 bases remaining between them. The CDR3 runs 15 residues.

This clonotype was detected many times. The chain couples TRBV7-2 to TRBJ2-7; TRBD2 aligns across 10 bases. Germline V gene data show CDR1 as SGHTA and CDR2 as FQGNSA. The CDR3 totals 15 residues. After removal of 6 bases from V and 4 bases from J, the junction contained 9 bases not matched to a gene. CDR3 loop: CASRSEREGRYEQYF. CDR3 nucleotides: TGTGCCAGCAGGTCCGAGCGGGAGGGCCGTTACGAGCAGTACTTC.

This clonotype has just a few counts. CDR3 nucleotide sequence: TGTGCCAGCAGCCTGGGCCGGGGACTAGAAAGTCATCGGAATGAGCAGTTCTTC. Amino acid sequence: CASSLGRGLESHRNEQFF. The genes are TRBV7-3 and TRBJ2-1; 8 bases match TRBD2. This CDR3 is built from 18 residues. Per germline, CDR1 SGHTA and CDR2 FQGTGA. V lost 5 bases and J lost 7; bases outside the gene matches: 19.

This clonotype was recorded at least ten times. CDR3 in amino acids: CSASLGIQETQYF. The CDR3 region has the DNA TGCAGTGCTAGTTTGGGGATCCAAGAGACCCAGTACTTC. The gene calls are TRBV20-1 and TRBJ2-5, with D hard to call. Germline V lookup: CDR1 DFQATT, CDR2 SNEGSKA (reference sequence). This CDR3 is 13 amino acids long. The germline V and J ends were trimmed by 3 bases and 1 base, with 9 bases remaining between them.

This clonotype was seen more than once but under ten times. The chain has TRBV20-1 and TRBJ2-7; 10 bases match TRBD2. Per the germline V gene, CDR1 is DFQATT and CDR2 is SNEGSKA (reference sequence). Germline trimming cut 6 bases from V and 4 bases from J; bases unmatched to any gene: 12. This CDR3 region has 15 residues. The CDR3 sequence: CSAISKREGLYEQYF. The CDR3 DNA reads TGCAGTGCGATTAGCAAGCGGGAGGGCCTTTACGAGCAGTACTTC.

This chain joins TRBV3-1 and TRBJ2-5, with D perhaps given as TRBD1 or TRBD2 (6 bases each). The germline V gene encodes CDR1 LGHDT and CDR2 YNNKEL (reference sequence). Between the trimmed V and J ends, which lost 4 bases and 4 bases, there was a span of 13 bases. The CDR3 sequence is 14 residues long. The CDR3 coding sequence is TGTGCCAGCAGCCTCAGAGAGGGGGGAGAGACCCAGTACTTC. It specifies CASSLREGGETQYF.

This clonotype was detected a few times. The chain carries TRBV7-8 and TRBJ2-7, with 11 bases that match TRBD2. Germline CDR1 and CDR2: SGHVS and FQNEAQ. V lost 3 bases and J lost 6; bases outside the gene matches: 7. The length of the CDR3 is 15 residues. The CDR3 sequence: CASSFIAGGPVEQYF. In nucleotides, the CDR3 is TGTGCCAGCAGCTTTATAGCGGGAGGGCCAGTCGAGCAGTACTTC.

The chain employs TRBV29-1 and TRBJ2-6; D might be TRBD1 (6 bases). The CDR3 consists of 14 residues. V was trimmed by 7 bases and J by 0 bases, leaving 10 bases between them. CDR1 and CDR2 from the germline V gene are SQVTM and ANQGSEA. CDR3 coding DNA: TGCAGCGCACAGGGTTCCTCTGGGGCCAACGTCCTGACTTTC. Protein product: CSAQGSSGANVLTF.

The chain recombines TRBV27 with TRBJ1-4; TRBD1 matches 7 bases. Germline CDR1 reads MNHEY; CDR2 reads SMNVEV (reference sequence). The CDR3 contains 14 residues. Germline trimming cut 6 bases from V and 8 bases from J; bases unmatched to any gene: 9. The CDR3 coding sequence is TGTGCCAGCAGCCCGACAGGGCTACGAGAAAAACTGTTTTTT. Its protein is CASSPTGLREKLFF.

The CDR3: CASSAGAQYF. The CDR3, as DNA: TGTGCCAGCAGTGCGGGGGCCCAGTACTTC. The rearrangement joins TRBV11-2 to TRBJ2-5, with 7 bases lining up with TRBD2. The V and J ends lost 6 bases and 9 bases, in that order; junction bases with no gene match: 1. Germline CDR1 reads SGHAT; CDR2 reads FQNNGV. The length of the CDR3 is 10 residues.

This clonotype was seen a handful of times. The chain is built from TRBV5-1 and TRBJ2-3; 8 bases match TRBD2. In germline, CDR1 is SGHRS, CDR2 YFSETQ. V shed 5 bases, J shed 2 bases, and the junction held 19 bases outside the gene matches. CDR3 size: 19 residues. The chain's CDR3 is CASRPSAYVREGPTDTQYF. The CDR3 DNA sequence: TGCGCCAGCAGACCCTCTGCCTACGTACGGGAGGGCCCCACAGATACGCAGTATTTT.

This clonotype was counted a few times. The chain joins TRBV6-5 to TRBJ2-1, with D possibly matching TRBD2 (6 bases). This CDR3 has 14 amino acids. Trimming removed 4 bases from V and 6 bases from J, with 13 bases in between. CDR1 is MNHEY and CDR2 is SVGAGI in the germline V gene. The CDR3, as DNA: TGTGCCAGCAGTTGGGGGGAAATATCCAATGAGCAGTTCTTC. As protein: CASSWGEISNEQFF.

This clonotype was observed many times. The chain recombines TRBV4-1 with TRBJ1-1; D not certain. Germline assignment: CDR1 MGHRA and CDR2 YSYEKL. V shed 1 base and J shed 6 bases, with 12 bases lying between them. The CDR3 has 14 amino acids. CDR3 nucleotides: TGCGCCAGCAGCCAAGGGGGTTTTGTGGCTGAAGCTTTCTTT. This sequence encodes CASSQGGFVAEAFF.

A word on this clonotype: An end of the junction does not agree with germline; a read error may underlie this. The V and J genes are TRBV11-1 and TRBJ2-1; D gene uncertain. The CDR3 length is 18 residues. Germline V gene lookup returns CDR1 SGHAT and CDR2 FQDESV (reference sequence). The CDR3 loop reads CASSQGRPSSFSYNEHFF. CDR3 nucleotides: TGTGCCAGCAGTCAAGGCAGGCCTTCCTCCTTCTCCTACAATGAGCATTTCTTC.

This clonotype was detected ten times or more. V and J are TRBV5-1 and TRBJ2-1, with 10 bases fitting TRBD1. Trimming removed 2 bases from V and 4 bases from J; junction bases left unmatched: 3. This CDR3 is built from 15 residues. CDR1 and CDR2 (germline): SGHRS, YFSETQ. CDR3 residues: CASSLGDRGYNEQFF. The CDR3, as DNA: TGCGCCAGCAGCTTAGGGGACAGGGGATACAATGAGCAGTTCTTC.

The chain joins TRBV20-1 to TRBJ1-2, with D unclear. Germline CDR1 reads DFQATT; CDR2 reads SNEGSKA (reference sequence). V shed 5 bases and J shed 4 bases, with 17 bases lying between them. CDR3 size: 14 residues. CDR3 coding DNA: TGCAGTGCTCGGGGTTCGACAAGCCTCTATGGCTACACCTTC. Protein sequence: CSARGSTSLYGYTF.

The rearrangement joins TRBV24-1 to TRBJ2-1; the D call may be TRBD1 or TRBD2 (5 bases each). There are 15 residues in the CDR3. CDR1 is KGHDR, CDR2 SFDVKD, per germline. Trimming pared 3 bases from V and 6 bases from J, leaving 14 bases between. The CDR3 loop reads CATSDPGTKVNEQFF. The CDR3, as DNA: TGTGCCACCAGTGATCCCGGGACCAAGGTCAATGAGCAGTTCTTC.